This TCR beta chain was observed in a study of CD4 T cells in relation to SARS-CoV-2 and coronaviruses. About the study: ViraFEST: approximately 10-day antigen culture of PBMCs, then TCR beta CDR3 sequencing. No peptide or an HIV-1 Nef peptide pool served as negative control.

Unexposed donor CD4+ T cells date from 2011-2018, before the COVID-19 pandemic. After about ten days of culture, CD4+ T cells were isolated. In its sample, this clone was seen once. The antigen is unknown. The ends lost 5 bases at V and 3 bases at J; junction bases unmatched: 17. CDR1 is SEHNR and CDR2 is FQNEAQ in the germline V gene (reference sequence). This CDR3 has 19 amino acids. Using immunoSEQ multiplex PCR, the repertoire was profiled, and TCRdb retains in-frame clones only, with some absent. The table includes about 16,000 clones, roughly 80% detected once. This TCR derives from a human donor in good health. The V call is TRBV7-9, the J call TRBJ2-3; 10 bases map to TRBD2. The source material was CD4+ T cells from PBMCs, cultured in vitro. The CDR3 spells CASSTRASGRAVPTDTQYF. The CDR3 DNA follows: TGTGCCAGCAGCACCCGCGCGAGCGGGAGGGCCGTTCCTACAGATACGCAGTATTTT.